A single sample gave rise to the 8 T cell receptor beta chains below, sequenced in a study of regulatory T cells in long-lasting Graves disease. Sequencing libraries for TCR beta were prepared with iRepertoire HTBI primers and Arm-PCR of CDR3 regions. TCRdb processed the multiplex PCR reads anew with MiXCR; each CDR3 protein has one entry. Counted here are around 400,000 distinct CDR3 sequences, 20% to 25% occurring once; the ten biggest clones make up around an eighth. Time point given: persistent/refractory GD, antithyroid drugs over 5 years with positive TRAb. Scientists built the TCR library using RNA that was extracted from PBMCs. Sample: peripheral blood mononuclear cells (PBMCs), taken when the disease was refractory, from a patient treated with antithyroid drugs. The source is a female donor with Graves disease.

A few counts support this clonotype. The junction departs from the called germline gene at one end, perhaps through a read error. The chain joins TRBV20-1 to TRBJ2-1; the match to TRBD2 covers 12 bases. Germline V lookup: CDR1 DFQATT, CDR2 SNEGSKA (reference sequence). CDR3 length: 15 amino acids. Written as DNA, the CDR3 is TGCAGCGCTAACACTGGACTAGCGGGATACAATGAGCAGTTCTTC. It codes for CSANTGLAGYNEQFF.

This clonotype was observed at least ten times. V is TRBV2 and J is TRBJ1-2, with 8 bases lining up with TRBD1. CDR1 SNHLY and CDR2 FYNNEI come from the germline V gene. This CDR3 is built from 12 residues. V was clipped by 6 bases and J by 7 bases; unmatched bases: 4. The CDR3 region is CASRGRGLGYTF. The CDR3 DNA follows: TGTGCCAGCAGGGGCAGGGGGCTTGGCTACACCTTC.

V usage is TRBV3-1 and J usage is TRBJ2-2; 7 positions match TRBD1. The V and J ends lost 5 bases and 7 bases, in that order; junction bases with no gene match: 4. CDR1 is LGHDT and CDR2 is YNNKEL in the germline V gene (reference sequence). The CDR3 is 13 residues long. The CDR3 loop is CASSSQGDGELFF. The CDR3 DNA sequence: TGTGCCAGCAGCTCCCAGGGGGACGGGGAGCTGTTTTTT.

The J gene is TRBJ1-1, the V gene TRBV5-1; TRBD1 agrees at 7 bases. V shed 4 bases, J shed 6 bases, and the junction held 9 bases outside the gene matches. In germline, CDR1 is SGHRS, CDR2 YFSETQ. This CDR3 has 14 residues. The CDR3 reads CASSDPNQGAEAFF. The DNA of the CDR3 is TGCGCCAGCAGCGACCCGAACCAGGGGGCTGAAGCTTTCTTT.

The chain joins TRBV6-2 or TRBV6-3 to TRBJ2-1, with 11 bases matching TRBD2. V lost 5 bases and J lost 9; bases outside the gene matches: 9. CDR1 MNHEY and CDR2 SVGEGT come from the germline V gene. The CDR3 length is 15 residues. This CDR3 is CASSNLAGGKTEQFF. For the CDR3, the DNA is TGTGCCAGCAGTAACTTAGCGGGAGGGAAAACTGAGCAGTTCTTC.

This clonotype was picked up many times. V and J are TRBV6-1 and TRBJ2-7; D unclear. CDR3 length equals 13 residues. Trimming removed 8 bases at V and 0 bases at J, with 11 bases between. Germline CDR1 reads MNHNS; CDR2 reads SASEGT. The CDR3 nucleotides read TGTGCCAGCGGGTCGAGAGACTCCTACGAGCAGTACTTC. Translation: CASGSRDSYEQYF.

A few counts support this clonotype. CDR3 loop: CSAPTFGRENGYTF. The CDR3 DNA follows: TGCAGTGCACCGACCTTTGGCAGGGAGAATGGCTACACCTTC. The chain recombines TRBV20-1 with TRBJ1-2; a weak D match, TRBD1 (5 bases). Looked up from germline, CDR1 is DFQATT and CDR2 is SNEGSKA (reference sequence). V was cut by 6 bases and J by 6 bases, with 20 bases left in between. CDR3 length: 14 residues.

The chain carries TRBV28 and TRBJ1-3; D is unresolved. Germline assignment: CDR1 MDHEN and CDR2 SYDVKM. V gave up 8 bases and J gave up 0 bases, with 14 bases separating them. The CDR3 sequence is 15 residues long. In DNA form, the CDR3 reads TGTGCCAGCGGGTCCCTGCCCGACTCTGGAAACACCATATATTTT. This translates into CASGSLPDSGNTIYF.